Reported below is one TCR beta chain. V was pared by 5 bases and J by 6 bases, with 10 bases between. Germline V gene data show CDR1 as MNHEY and CDR2 as SMNVEV (reference sequence). The CDR3 runs 13 residues. The data were obtained in a study of T cell changes during pregnancy in multiple sclerosis. Method: immunoSEQ multiplex PCR; TCRdb's copy keeps in-frame clones and lacks some. The sample yields more than 55,000 clones, about 94% seen once. This sequence originates from a female donor in good health, enrolled as a control in a pregnancy study. This chain joins TRBV27 and TRBJ2-2; weak D call: TRBD1 (6 bases). The sample in question was peripheral blood, obtained in the first trimester of pregnancy. CDR3 amino acids: CASSRRGSGELFF. CDR3 bases: TGTGCCAGCAGTCGTAGGGGGTCCGGGGAGCTGTTTTTT.